The 11 T cell receptor beta chains reported below all come from one sample, sequenced in a study of blood T cells in healthy people across ages. Using a J-beta primer mix together with a sample-barcoded 5' primer, a second PCR was run for roughly 6 to 12 cycles. TCRdb reprocessed the 5' RACE reads via MiXCR and lists one record per CDR3 protein. The data contain more than 700,000 distinct CDR3 sequences, about 47% of them singletons. The sample consisted of blood. All receptors come from an elderly man in good health.

V is TRBV7-3 and J is TRBJ2-1; TRBD2 might be the D (7 bases). V dropped 4 bases and J dropped 7 bases, with 14 bases sitting between them. The CDR3 totals 14 residues. Germline V gene sequence: CDR1 SGHTA, CDR2 FQGTGA. The CDR3, as DNA: TGTGCCAGCAGCTGGGGGGGGGCCGGGAATGAGCAGTTCTTC. As protein: CASSWGGAGNEQFF.

The CDR3: CASSWTGGDNQPQHF. The CDR3 DNA follows: TGTGCCAGCAGCTGGACAGGGGGTGACAATCAGCCCCAGCATTTT. The J gene is TRBJ1-5, the V gene TRBV4-2, with 10 bases aligning to TRBD1. CDR3 length: 15 residues. Per germline, CDR1 LGHNA and CDR2 YNFKEQ. After removal of 5 bases from V and 3 bases from J, the junction contained 4 bases not matched to a gene.

This clonotype was counted only a few times. This chain connects TRBV7-9 to TRBJ1-5; 12 bases align to TRBD1. V shed 4 bases, J shed 6 bases, and the junction held 4 bases outside the gene matches. The CDR3 consists of 15 residues. Germline lookup yields CDR1 SEHNR and CDR2 FQNEAQ (reference sequence). CDR3 in DNA: TGTGCCAGCAGCTGGGGACAGGGGGCAGGTCAGCCCCAGCATTTT. Translating gives CASSWGQGAGQPQHF.

The chain uses TRBV6-5 and TRBJ1-5; perhaps TRBD1 as D (5 bases). V gave up 2 bases and J gave up 2 bases, with 10 bases separating them. The CDR3 length is 15 residues. Germline V lookup: CDR1 MNHEY, CDR2 SVGAGI. The CDR3 region has the DNA TGTGCCAGCAGTTACGGTACAGGAGGCAATCAGCCCCAGCATTTT. Amino acids: CASSYGTGGNQPQHF.

This sequence joins TRBV10-3 and TRBJ2-1; 14 bases are a match to TRBD2. Germline assignment: CDR1 ENHRY and CDR2 SYGVKD. The CDR3 is 17 residues long. V trimming: 0 bases; J trimming: 7 bases; junction bases outside the gene matches: 5. The CDR3 coding sequence is TGTGCCATCAGTGAGTCGGTGGGGACTAGCGGGAGTAATGAGCAGTTCTTC. It specifies CAISESVGTSGSNEQFF.

The V call is TRBV9, the J call TRBJ2-2; D gene unclear. This CDR3 contains 16 residues. Trimming took 0 bases from V and 4 from J, leaving 13 bases between them. Germline V gene lookup returns CDR1 SGDLS and CDR2 YYNGEE. CDR3 coding DNA: TGTGCCAGCAGCGTAGGGGTTGGATCGAGCACCGGGGAGCTGTTTTTT. Translating it yields CASSVGVGSSTGELFF.

The chain is built from TRBV20-1 and TRBJ1-2; no definite D call. V lost 0 bases and J lost 8, with 13 bases in between. Germline loops: CDR1 DFQATT, CDR2 SNEGSKA (reference sequence). This CDR3 is 13 amino acids long. CDR3 bases: TGCAGTGCTAGAGAAAGGACCGACACGGGCTACACCTTC. Its protein product is CSARERTDTGYTF.

The rearrangement joins TRBV20-1 to TRBJ2-7, with no clear D. The V and J ends lost 4 bases and 0 bases respectively, with 10 bases between them. The CDR3 runs 13 residues. CDR1 and CDR2 from the germline V gene are DFQATT and SNEGSKA (reference sequence). The CDR3 DNA follows: TGCAGTGCTAATACAGACCACTCCTACGAGCAGTACTTC. This sequence encodes CSANTDHSYEQYF.

V gene TRBV7-2 combines with J gene TRBJ2-2, with D possibly TRBD2 on 5 matching bases. Trimming removed 5 bases from V and 2 bases from J, with 15 bases in between. CDR3 length: 16 residues. The germline V gene has CDR1 SGHTA and CDR2 FQGNSA. This CDR3 is CASSPLASTNTGELFF. The CDR3 region has the DNA TGTGCCAGCAGCCCCCTAGCTAGCACAAACACCGGGGAGCTGTTTTTT.

The chain combines TRBV29-1 with TRBJ2-7; D uncertain. The germline V gene encodes CDR1 SQVTM and CDR2 ANQGSEA. Trimming pared 7 bases from V and 0 bases from J, leaving 7 bases between. There are 11 residues in the CDR3. The CDR3 loop is CSGESSYEQYF. The CDR3 DNA sequence: TGCAGCGGTGAGAGCTCCTACGAGCAGTACTTC.

This clonotype came up a few times. V gene TRBV28 combines with J gene TRBJ2-5; possibly TRBD1 or TRBD2 for D (6 bases each). The germline gives CDR1 MDHEN, CDR2 SYDVKM. Trimming took off 4 bases at V and 5 bases at J, with 14 bases between the two ends. This CDR3 is built from 14 residues. CDR3 DNA: TGTGCCAGCAGTTCCGACGGGGGCGAGGAGACCCAGTACTTC. Its translation is CASSSDGGEETQYF.